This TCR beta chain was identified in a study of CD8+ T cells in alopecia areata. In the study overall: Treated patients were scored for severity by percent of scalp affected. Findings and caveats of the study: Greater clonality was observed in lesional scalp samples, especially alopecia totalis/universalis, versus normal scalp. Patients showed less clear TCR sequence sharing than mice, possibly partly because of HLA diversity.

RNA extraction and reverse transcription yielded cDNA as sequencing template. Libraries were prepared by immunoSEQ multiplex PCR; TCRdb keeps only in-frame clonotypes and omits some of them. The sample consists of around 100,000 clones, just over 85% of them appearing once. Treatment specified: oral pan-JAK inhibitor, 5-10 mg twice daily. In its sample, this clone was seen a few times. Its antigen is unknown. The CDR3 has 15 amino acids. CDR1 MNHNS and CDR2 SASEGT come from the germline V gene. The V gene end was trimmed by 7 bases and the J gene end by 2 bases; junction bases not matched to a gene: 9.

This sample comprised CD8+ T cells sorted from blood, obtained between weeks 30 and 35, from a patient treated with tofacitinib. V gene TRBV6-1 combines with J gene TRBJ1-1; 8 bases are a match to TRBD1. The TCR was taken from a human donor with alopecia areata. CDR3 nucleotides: TGTGCCAGCATAGAGACAGGGGTGGCTAACACTGAAGCTTTCTTT. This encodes CASIETGVANTEAFF.